Each of the 28 T cell receptor beta chains below was sequenced from the same sample in a study of identical twins. Using its own MiXCR run on the 5' RACE reads, TCRdb lists one record per CDR3 protein. This table holds under 300,000 distinct CDR3 sequences, 6.5% to 8% found once. This sample also appeared in a second study, on T cells expressing NK-cell markers.

Sequencing was done on a sample of CD8+ T cells sorted from blood. The source is a woman aged 18-29 years in good health.

This rearrangement joins TRBV6-2 or TRBV6-3 to TRBJ2-1; D is possibly TRBD2 (6 bases). Germline CDR1 MNHEY, CDR2 SVGEGT. The length of the CDR3 is 14 residues. The V gene lost 0 bases and the J gene lost 8 bases, with 11 bases spanning the gap. The CDR3 nucleotides read TGTGCCAGCAGTTACTCGACTAGTCCGGATGAGCAGTTCTTC. It yields the protein CASSYSTSPDEQFF.

This chain links TRBV30 with TRBJ2-7, with D possibly matching TRBD1 (6 bases). Germline V gene data show CDR1 as GTSNPN and CDR2 as SVGIG (reference sequence). CDR3 size: 13 residues. The ends were cut back, 4 bases at V and 1 base at J, with 11 bases in the middle. The CDR3 protein is CAWNRVLSYEQYF. In nucleotides, the CDR3 is TGTGCCTGGAACAGGGTTTTATCCTACGAGCAGTACTTC.

The rearrangement links TRBV5-1 to TRBJ1-1, with 10 bases aligning to TRBD1. V lost 3 bases and J lost 1; bases outside the gene matches: 12. In germline, CDR1 is SGHRS, CDR2 YFSETQ. The CDR3 covers 18 residues. The DNA for the CDR3 is TGCGCCAGCAGCTCGGGACAGGGGACGAGTGATTGGAACACTGAAGCTTTCTTT. This gives the protein CASSSGQGTSDWNTEAFF.

The chain uses TRBV25-1 and TRBJ1-6, with D possibly matching TRBD1 (5 bases). The CDR3 has 14 residues. Trimming took 0 bases from V and 7 from J, leaving 7 bases between them. The germline V gene encodes CDR1 MGHDK and CDR2 SYGVNS. The CDR3 sequence: CASSEYPGNSPLHF. Written as DNA, the CDR3 is TGTGCCAGCAGTGAATATCCAGGGAATTCACCCCTCCACTTT.

Many counts were recorded for this clonotype. The J gene is TRBJ1-5, the V gene TRBV12-3 or TRBV12-4, with 7 bases matching TRBD1. V shed 7 bases and J 0 bases; nucleotides not matched to a gene: 15. The length of the CDR3 is 18 residues. The CDR3 sequence is CASTLGTVALTSNQPQHF. The CDR3, as DNA: TGTGCCAGCACCCTGGGGACAGTGGCTCTTACTAGCAATCAGCCCCAGCATTTT.

The chain joins TRBV15 to TRBJ2-1; D gene uncertain. This CDR3 has 11 amino acids. V gave up 0 bases and J gave up 10 bases, with 4 bases separating them. The V gene's germline CDR1 is LNHNV and CDR2 YYDKDF (reference sequence). The DNA for the CDR3 is TGTGCCACCAGCAGAGATAGAGAGCAGTTCTTC. Protein: CATSRDREQFF.

There are a few counts of this clonotype. The rearrangement links TRBV12-3 or TRBV12-4 to TRBJ2-7, with D possibly TRBD2 on 5 matching bases. This CDR3 is 14 amino acids long. The V gene lost 4 bases and the J gene lost 5 bases, with 15 bases spanning the gap. Written as DNA, the CDR3 is TGTGCCAGCAGTTCCGGTACTAGACCCCACGAGCAGTACTTC. It encodes CASSSGTRPHEQYF.

This clonotype was picked up many times. The gene calls are TRBV12-3 or TRBV12-4 and TRBJ1-2; no clear D. The CDR3 totals 12 residues. V was clipped by 7 bases and J by 8 bases, with 14 bases between them. DNA for the CDR3: TGTGCCAGCACCAAACGAACTGAGGGCTACACCTTC. This encodes CASTKRTEGYTF.

The chain is built from TRBV7-6 and TRBJ2-1, with 7 bases that match TRBD2. The CDR3 is 15 amino acids. The germline V gene has CDR1 SGHVS and CDR2 FNYEAQ. V gave up 2 bases and J gave up 0 bases; unmatched junction bases: 1. The CDR3 DNA is TGTGCCAGCAGCTTAAGCGGGACCTCCTACAATGAGCAGTTCTTC. Translated: CASSLSGTSYNEQFF.

In this sample, this clonotype turned up many times. J is TRBJ2-1 and V is TRBV20-1; 9 bases fit TRBD2. CDR1 is DFQATT, CDR2 SNEGSKA, per germline (reference sequence). The length of the CDR3 is 17 residues. V lost 0 bases, J lost 8 bases, and 14 bases stayed unmatched. Here the CDR3 reads CSARDPQREAPGDEQFF. Here the CDR3 DNA reads TGCAGTGCTAGAGATCCCCAGCGGGAGGCCCCAGGGGATGAGCAGTTCTTC.

V is TRBV5-1 and J is TRBJ2-5, with 7 bases lining up with TRBD2. This CDR3 spans 14 amino acids. Germline CDR1 and CDR2: SGHRS and YFSETQ. Trimming at V came to 3 bases and at J to 5 bases, leaving 7 bases not matched to a gene. The CDR3 loop reads CASSSGLIEETQYF. The DNA of the CDR3 is TGCGCCAGCAGCTCGGGACTAATTGAGGAGACCCAGTACTTC.

This clonotype was seen more than once but under ten times. V usage is TRBV7-3 and J usage is TRBJ2-5, with TRBD2 matching over 8 bases. Per germline, CDR1 SGHTA and CDR2 FQGTGA. Losses at the gene ends were 0 bases for V and 1 base for J; bases not matched to a gene: 1. The CDR3 is 15 amino acids. This chain's CDR3 is CASSLTSGVQETQYF. CDR3 nucleotide sequence: TGTGCCAGCAGCTTAACTAGCGGGGTCCAAGAGACCCAGTACTTC.

The chain employs TRBV12-5 and TRBJ2-2, with unresolved D. Germline CDR1 and CDR2: LGHNT and FRNRAP. V lost 1 base and J lost 6, with 3 bases in between. The CDR3 spans 12 residues. The CDR3 protein is CASGLGAGELFF. CDR3 nucleotide sequence: TGTGCTAGTGGTTTGGGTGCCGGGGAGCTGTTTTTT.

The V and J genes are TRBV6-1 and TRBJ2-2, with 8 bases matching TRBD2. With 7 bases clipped from V and 5 bases from J, the junction kept 15 bases outside the gene matches. The CDR3 sequence is 17 residues long. Germline-derived CDR1 and CDR2 are MNHNS and SASEGT. CDR3 bases: TGTGCCAGCACAGTTAGGGGTCGGGGGGGCCAGACCGGGGAGCTGTTTTTT. Translating gives CASTVRGRGGQTGELFF.

The chain combines TRBV7-9 with TRBJ1-6; D not resolved. Germline loops: CDR1 SEHNR, CDR2 FQNEAQ (reference sequence). The CDR3 spans 16 residues. V was trimmed by 5 bases and J by 0 bases, leaving 11 bases between them. The CDR3 DNA follows: TGTGCCAGCAGCCAGGACTCGAGCTCCTATAATTCACCCCTCCACTTT. This gives the protein CASSQDSSSYNSPLHF.

This clonotype was detected only a few times. The rearrangement uses TRBV28 and TRBJ2-1, with TRBD1 matching 9 bases. The germline V gene has CDR1 MDHEN and CDR2 SYDVKM. The CDR3 runs to 15 residues. V lost 3 bases, J lost 4 bases, and 4 bases stayed unmatched. CDR3 region: CASSLGTGIYNEQFF. CDR3 DNA: TGTGCCAGCAGTTTGGGGACAGGGATTTACAATGAGCAGTTCTTC.

This clonotype came up many times. The chain links TRBV29-1 to TRBJ1-2, with a possible D match to TRBD1 (5 bases). Germline CDR1 is SQVTM and CDR2 is ANQGSEA. V was pared by 6 bases and J by 3 bases, with 14 bases between. The CDR3 length is 13 residues. The CDR3 sequence is CSVLGGEDYGYTF. In nucleotides, the CDR3 is TGCAGCGTACTCGGGGGGGAGGACTATGGCTACACCTTC.

The gene calls are TRBV4-1 and TRBJ2-3; D tentatively fits TRBD1 or TRBD2 (5 bases each). The CDR3 runs to 14 residues. Germline V CDR1 and CDR2: MGHRA, YSYEKL. Trimming removed 6 bases from V and 1 base from J, with 11 bases in between. This chain's CDR3 is CASRPGAGTDTQYF. CDR3 bases: TGCGCCAGCAGGCCCGGGGCTGGCACAGATACGCAGTATTTT.

The chain joins TRBV7-9 to TRBJ1-1; D remains unclear. V lost 4 bases, J lost 5 bases, and 11 bases lay in between. CDR1 SEHNR and CDR2 FQNEAQ come from the germline V gene (reference sequence). This CDR3 is built from 13 residues. The chain's CDR3 is CASSSRPRTEAFF. Here the CDR3 DNA reads TGTGCCAGCAGCTCCAGGCCGAGAACTGAAGCTTTCTTT.

J is TRBJ2-1 and V is TRBV5-6, with 7 bases lining up with TRBD1. Per germline, CDR1 SGHDT and CDR2 YYEEEE. V was clipped by 5 bases and J by 3 bases; unmatched bases: 11. This CDR3 is 16 amino acids long. This CDR3 is CASSNRQGGLYNEQFF. In nucleotides, the CDR3 is TGTGCCAGCAGTAACCGACAGGGCGGCCTCTACAATGAGCAGTTCTTC.

This clonotype has more than one count but fewer than ten. The CDR3 protein is CSASGGQGPTDTQYF. CDR3 in DNA: TGCAGTGCTAGTGGTGGGCAGGGTCCCACAGATACGCAGTATTTT. The rearrangement uses TRBV20-1 and TRBJ2-3; a possible D gene is TRBD1 (5 bases). V was cut by 3 bases and J by 2 bases, with 15 bases left in between. In germline, CDR1 is DFQATT, CDR2 SNEGSKA (reference sequence). The CDR3 contains 15 residues.

The sample holds many counts of this clonotype. The chain has TRBV6-2 or TRBV6-3 and TRBJ2-1; D is undetermined. CDR3 size: 14 residues. Per germline, CDR1 MNHEY and CDR2 SVGEGT. V dropped 2 bases and J dropped 4 bases, with 9 bases sitting between them. This CDR3 reads CASSYGDSYNEQFF. The DNA of the CDR3 is TGTGCCAGCAGTTACGGTGACTCTTACAATGAGCAGTTCTTC.

This clonotype was counted a few times. V and J are TRBV2 and TRBJ2-7; D is uncertain. V was cut by 6 bases and J by 1 base, with 10 bases left in between. Germline loops: CDR1 SNHLY, CDR2 FYNNEI. The CDR3 is 13 residues long. CDR3 residues: CASRGPQSYEQYF. The DNA of the CDR3 is TGTGCCAGCAGAGGTCCCCAATCCTACGAGCAGTACTTC.

In this sample, this clonotype turned up many times. This chain uses TRBV6-5 with TRBJ2-1; the D is unclear. V was trimmed by 4 bases and J by 9 bases, leaving 16 bases between them. Germline V gives CDR1 MNHEY, CDR2 SVGAGI. CDR3 size: 14 residues. CDR3 bases: TGTGCCAGCAGTTCGGGTGGTGTTGGGGTTGAGCAGTTCTTC. Translation gives CASSSGGVGVEQFF.

This clonotype showed up just a few times. The chain uses TRBV7-9 and TRBJ2-1, with D perhaps TRBD2 (5 bases). Germline lookup yields CDR1 SEHNR and CDR2 FQNEAQ (reference sequence). The CDR3 runs to 15 residues. V lost 1 base and J lost 5, with 12 bases in between. CDR3 nucleotides: TGTGCCAGCAGCTTAGGAGAGGGAACAGACAATGAGCAGTTCTTC. This gives the protein CASSLGEGTDNEQFF.

Many counts were recorded for this clonotype. The chain links TRBV12-3 or TRBV12-4 to TRBJ2-6; tentative D call: TRBD2 (5 bases). The V and J ends lost 10 bases and 2 bases respectively, with 12 bases between them. The CDR3 length is 14 residues. The CDR3 DNA is TGTGCCACCAAGAGGGATACTGGGGCCAACGTCCTGACTTTC. Amino acid sequence: CATKRDTGANVLTF.

This clonotype was counted between two and nine times. This chain connects TRBV27 to TRBJ1-4, with 9 bases that match TRBD1. The CDR3 covers 14 residues. Trimming at V came to 7 bases and at J to 4 bases, leaving 4 bases not matched to a gene. CDR1 is MNHEY, CDR2 SMNVEV, per germline (reference sequence). The CDR3 sequence is CASTPTGGNEKLFF. CDR3 DNA sequence: TGTGCCAGCACCCCGACAGGGGGTAATGAAAAACTGTTTTTT. The complete variable domain, with remaining parts taken from reference TRBV27 and TRBJ1-4, reads EAQVTQNPRYLITVTGKKLTVTCSQNMNHEYMSWYRQDPGLGLRQIYYSMNVEVTDKGDVPEGYKVSRKEKRNFPLILESPSPNQTSLYFCASTPTGGNEKLFFGSGTQLSVL.

This rearrangement joins TRBV6-1 to TRBJ2-1; 14 positions agree with TRBD2. V was clipped by 7 bases and J by 10 bases; unmatched bases: 9. CDR1 and CDR2 from the germline V gene are MNHNS and SASEGT. The CDR3 is made up of 15 amino acids. This CDR3 is CASTGRTSGGPEQFF. CDR3 nucleotides: TGTGCCAGCACCGGAAGGACTAGCGGGGGGCCGGAGCAGTTCTTC.